These T cell receptor beta chains were read from a single sample in a study of T cells in Graves' hyperthyroidism and ophthalmopathy. One entry per CDR3 protein results from TCRdb running MiXCR on the multiplex PCR reads. Altogether some 490,000 distinct CDR3 sequences are present, about 20% being singletons, with the ten largest covering under 55%. Input material: blood. All receptors derive from a woman in her 70s with Graves' ophthalmopathy. Both conserved end residues are trimmed from each CDR3. The order of the fields is J gene, V gene, clone size, CDR3 protein. Clone size is not always given. Where it is, it says once, few, many or a class for expanded clones.

>TRBJ1-2|TRBV11-2|NA
ASSLATGGANYGYT
>TRBJ2-1|TRBV5-1|few
ASSLESSGGLNEQF
>TRBJ1-6|TRBV12-3/TRBV12-4|many
ASSSGPRWSPLH
>TRBJ2-4|TRBV30|NA
AWSDGNIQY
>TRBJ2-7|TRBV20-1|NA
SVGNGNYEQY
>TRBJ1-2|TRBV19|NA
ASTGHLYGYT
>TRBJ2-5|TRBV27|many
ASSLGRLQEAQY
>TRBJ2-7|TRBV7-2|NA
ASRRTSGRNSYEQY
>TRBJ1-1|TRBV6-2/TRBV6-3|NA
ASSTRQEAF
>TRBJ2-1|TRBV2|many
ASTGGGSSYNEQF
>TRBJ2-3|TRBV30|few
AWSGVAGASTHTQY
>TRBJ2-5|TRBV6-1|few
ASSYGVVDRAQY
>TRBJ1-5|TRBV12-3/TRBV12-4|few
ASSPRTGTNNQPQH
>TRBJ1-2|TRBV20-1|NA
SASFEGYT
>TRBJ2-3|TRBV5-1|NA
ASSREGLAGTMEDTQY
>TRBJ2-7|TRBV12-3/TRBV12-4|medium-sized
ASSFSAQSYEQY
>TRBJ2-1|TRBV6-1|few
ASSSGQGLGNGNEQF
>TRBJ1-2|TRBV28|few
ASRGQGDRGYT
>TRBJ1-2|TRBV3-1|many
ASSRRSNYGYT
>TRBJ1-1|TRBV6-1|few
ASRQTGSEAF
>TRBJ2-1|TRBV5-1|NA
ASSLETGQHGGEQF
>TRBJ2-7|TRBV28|many
ASSLHRGHRGGSYEQY
>TRBJ1-2|TRBV10-3|many
AIGRSTGDYGYT
>TRBJ2-5|TRBV10-2|NA
ASSESGHGTGGGETQY
>TRBJ2-5|TRBV29-1|NA
SVVPTGVGETQY
>TRBJ1-2|TRBV12-3/TRBV12-4|many
ASGEIRDSLYYGYT
>TRBJ1-3|TRBV28|few
ASRSQGLTGNTIY
>TRBJ1-1|TRBV6-1|many
ASSYPYEAF
>TRBJ2-2|TRBV24-1|NA
ATSAGGRNTGELF
>TRBJ1-1|TRBV11-3|few
ASSLDQTEAF
>TRBJ2-2|TRBV9|NA
ASSVGKGIGTGELF
>TRBJ1-1|TRBV10-2|NA
ASSYAVTEAF
>TRBJ1-1|TRBV30|NA
AWSVGPRRTEAF
>TRBJ2-7|TRBV24-1|NA
ATSASGNSYEQY
>TRBJ1-2|TRBV30|few
AWDLGGSYGYT
>TRBJ1-1|TRBV6-6|NA
ASSYGGRTEAF
>TRBJ1-5|TRBV7-8|few
ASSLAMGNQPQH
>TRBJ2-3|TRBV6-1|few
ASSGVNTDTQY
>TRBJ1-5|TRBV7-2|many
ASSAGGWQPQH
>TRBJ2-5|TRBV4-1|NA
ASSQDVMGRLYQETQY
>TRBJ1-1|TRBV28|few
ASSFRIGVTEAF
>TRBJ2-7|TRBV6-1|NA
ASSRAAVDYEQY
>TRBJ2-3|TRBV5-1|few
ASSLDRAADTQY
>TRBJ2-1|TRBV6-2/TRBV6-3|few
ASRPQAGYNEQF
>TRBJ2-1|TRBV5-5|NA
ASSMADNEQF
>TRBJ2-7|TRBV3-1|few
ASSQVGSGRAYEQY
>TRBJ1-2|TRBV13|many
ASSLQPPSLGYT
>TRBJ2-1|TRBV28|NA
ASRTFWGSYNEQF
>TRBJ1-4|TRBV19|NA
ASSIEPGATNEKLF
>TRBJ2-7|TRBV6-1|NA
ASRDRVTSSYEQY
>TRBJ1-4|TRBV9|few
ASSARTGGEKLF
>TRBJ2-5|TRBV7-2|NA
ASSPGLQETRY
>TRBJ2-7|TRBV2|NA
ASRGSWTSLYEQY
>TRBJ2-7|TRBV6-1|few
ASSSRWETEQY